The following is a T cell receptor (beta chain) sequence with its context. Its target is not known. 60 Vbeta and 13 Jbeta primers were used in PCR. Clones were sequenced by immunoSEQ multiplex PCR, and TCRdb holds only the in-frame ones, with some missing. The repertoire table contains more than 140,000 clones. This record belongs to a study of cytomegalovirus exposure and HLA in healthy donors. Study-wide points: CMV serostatus alone was available as immune exposure information. Per published accounts, TCR beta sequences correctly predicted the HLA-A and HLA-B alleles of most subjects. Later work associated 16,951 TCR beta sequences with HLA alleles at 0.05 false discovery rate.

V lost 4 bases, J lost 5 bases, and 9 bases stayed unmatched. The CDR3 runs 15 residues. Per germline, CDR1 SGHKS and CDR2 YYEKEE (reference sequence). This chain uses TRBV5-5 with TRBJ2-5; 9 positions agree with TRBD1. The clonotype was recovered from a young woman in good health and CMV-seronegative. Sequencing used PBMCs. Here the CDR3 DNA reads TGTGCCAGCAGCCCTATGACAGGGGGGGCGGAGACCCAGTACTTC. Residues: CASSPMTGGAETQYF.